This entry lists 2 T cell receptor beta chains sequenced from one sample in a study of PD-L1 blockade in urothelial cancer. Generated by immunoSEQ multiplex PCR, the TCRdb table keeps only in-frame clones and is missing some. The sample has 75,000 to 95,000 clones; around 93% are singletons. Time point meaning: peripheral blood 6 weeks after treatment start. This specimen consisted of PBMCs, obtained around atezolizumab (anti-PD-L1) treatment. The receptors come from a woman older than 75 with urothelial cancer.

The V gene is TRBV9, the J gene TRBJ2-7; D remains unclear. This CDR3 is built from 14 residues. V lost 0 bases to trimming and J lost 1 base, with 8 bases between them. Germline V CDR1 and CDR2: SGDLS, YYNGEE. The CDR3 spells CASSVGVRSYEQYF. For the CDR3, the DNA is TGTGCCAGCAGCGTAGGAGTCCGATCCTACGAGCAGTACTTC.

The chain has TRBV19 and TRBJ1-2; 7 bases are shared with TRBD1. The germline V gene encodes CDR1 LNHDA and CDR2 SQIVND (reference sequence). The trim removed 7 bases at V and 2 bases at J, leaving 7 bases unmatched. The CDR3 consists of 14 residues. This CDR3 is CASTPGQANYGYTF. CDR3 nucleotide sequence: TGTGCCAGTACTCCCGGACAGGCCAACTATGGCTACACCTTC. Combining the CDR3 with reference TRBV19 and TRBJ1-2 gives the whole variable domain DGGITQSPKYLFRKEGQNVTLSCEQNLNHDAMYWYRQDPGQGLRLIYYSQIVNDFQKGDIAEGYSVSREKKESFPLTVTSAQKNPTAFYLCASTPGQANYGYTFGSGTRLTVV.